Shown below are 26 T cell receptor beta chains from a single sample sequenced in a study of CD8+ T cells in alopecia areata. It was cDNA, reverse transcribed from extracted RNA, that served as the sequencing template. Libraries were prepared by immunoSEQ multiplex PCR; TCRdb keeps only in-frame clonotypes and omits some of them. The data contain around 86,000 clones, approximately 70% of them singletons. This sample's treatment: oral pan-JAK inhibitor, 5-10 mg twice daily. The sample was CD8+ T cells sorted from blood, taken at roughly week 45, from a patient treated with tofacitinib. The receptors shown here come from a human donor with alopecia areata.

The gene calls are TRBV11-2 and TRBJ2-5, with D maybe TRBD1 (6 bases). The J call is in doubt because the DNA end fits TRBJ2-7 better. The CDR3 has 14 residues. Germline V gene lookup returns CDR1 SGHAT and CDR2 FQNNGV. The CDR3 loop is CASSQGWGPYEQYF. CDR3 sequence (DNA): TGTGCCAGCAGCCAGGGCTGGGGGCCCTACGAGCAGTACTTC.

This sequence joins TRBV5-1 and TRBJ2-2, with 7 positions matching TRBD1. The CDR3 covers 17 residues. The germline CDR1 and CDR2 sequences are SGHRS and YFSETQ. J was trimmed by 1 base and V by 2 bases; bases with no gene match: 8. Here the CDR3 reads CASSFNAGTENTGELFF. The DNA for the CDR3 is TGCGCCAGCAGCTTCAATGCCGGGACAGAGAACACCGGGGAGCTGTTTTTT.

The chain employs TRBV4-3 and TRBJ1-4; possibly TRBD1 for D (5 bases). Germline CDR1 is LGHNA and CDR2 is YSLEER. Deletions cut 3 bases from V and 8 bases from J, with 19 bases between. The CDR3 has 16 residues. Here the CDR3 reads CASSQDSGTEAEKLFF. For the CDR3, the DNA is TGCGCCAGCAGCCAGGACTCCGGGACCGAGGCGGAAAAACTGTTTTTT.

CDR3 nucleotides: TGTGCCTGGAGTGTCGGGACAGGGGGCTTCTACGAGCAGTACTTC. Protein sequence: CAWSVGTGGFYEQYF. The chain is built from TRBV30 and TRBJ2-7; TRBD1 matches 12 bases. The germline V gene encodes CDR1 GTSNPN and CDR2 SVGIG (reference sequence). The CDR3 contains 15 residues. V shed 0 bases, J shed 3 bases, and the junction held 3 bases outside the gene matches.

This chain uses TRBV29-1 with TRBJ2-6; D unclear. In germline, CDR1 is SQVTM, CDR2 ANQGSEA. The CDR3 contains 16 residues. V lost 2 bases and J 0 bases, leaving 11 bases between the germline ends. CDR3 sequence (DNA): TGCAGCGTTGAATCAGTCGCCAGCTCTGGGGCCAACGTCCTGACTTTC. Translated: CSVESVASSGANVLTF. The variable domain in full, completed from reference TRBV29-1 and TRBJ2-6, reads SAVISQKPSRDICQRGTSLTIQCQVDSQVTMMFWYRQQPGQSLTLIATANQGSEATYESGFVIDKFPISRPNLTFSTLTVSNMSPEDSSIYLCSVESVASSGANVLTFGAGSRLTVL.

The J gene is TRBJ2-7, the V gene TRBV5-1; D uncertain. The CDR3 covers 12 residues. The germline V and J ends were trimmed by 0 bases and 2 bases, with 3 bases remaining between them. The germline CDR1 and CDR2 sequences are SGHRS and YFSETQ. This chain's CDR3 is CASSLDAYEQYF. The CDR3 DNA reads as TGCGCCAGCAGCTTGGACGCCTACGAGCAGTACTTC. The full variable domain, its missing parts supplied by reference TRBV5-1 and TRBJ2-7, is KAGVTQTPRYLIKTRGQQVTLSCSPISGHRSVSWYQQTPGQGLQFLFEYFSETQRNKGNFPGRFSGRQFSNSRSEMNVSTLELGDSALYLCASSLDAYEQYFGPGTRLTVT.

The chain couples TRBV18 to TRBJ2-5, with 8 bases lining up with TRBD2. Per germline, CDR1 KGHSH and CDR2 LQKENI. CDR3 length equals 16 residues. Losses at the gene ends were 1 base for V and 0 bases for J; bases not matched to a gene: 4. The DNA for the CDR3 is TGTGCCAGCTCACCACGAACGGGGGGGTACCAAGAGACCCAGTACTTC. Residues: CASSPRTGGYQETQYF.

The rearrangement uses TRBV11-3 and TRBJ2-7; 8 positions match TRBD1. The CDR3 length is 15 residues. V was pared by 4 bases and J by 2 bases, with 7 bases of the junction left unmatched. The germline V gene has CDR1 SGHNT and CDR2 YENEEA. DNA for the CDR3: TGTGCCAGCAGCTACGACAGGGGTAAAACCTACGAGCAGTACTTC. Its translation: CASSYDRGKTYEQYF.

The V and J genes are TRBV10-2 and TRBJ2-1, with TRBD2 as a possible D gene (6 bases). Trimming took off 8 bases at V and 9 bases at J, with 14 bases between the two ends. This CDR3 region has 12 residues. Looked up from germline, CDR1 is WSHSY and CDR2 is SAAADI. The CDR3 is CASRPGTLEQFF. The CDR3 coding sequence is TGCGCCAGCCGTCCAGGGACTCTTGAGCAGTTCTTC.

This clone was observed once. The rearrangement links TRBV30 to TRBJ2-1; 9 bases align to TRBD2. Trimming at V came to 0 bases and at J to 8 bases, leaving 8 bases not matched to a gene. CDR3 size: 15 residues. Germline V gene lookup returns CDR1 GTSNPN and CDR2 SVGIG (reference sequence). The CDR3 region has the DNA TGTGCCTGGAGTGTACAAGCGGGGGGTGTAGATGAGCAGTTCTTC. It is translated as CAWSVQAGGVDEQFF. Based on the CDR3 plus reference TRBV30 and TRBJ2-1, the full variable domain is SQTIHQWPATLVQPVGSPLSLECTVEGTSNPNLYWYRQAAGRGLQLLFYSVGIGQISSEVPQNLSASRPQDRQFILSSKKLLLSDSGFYLCAWSVQAGGVDEQFFGPGTRLTVL.

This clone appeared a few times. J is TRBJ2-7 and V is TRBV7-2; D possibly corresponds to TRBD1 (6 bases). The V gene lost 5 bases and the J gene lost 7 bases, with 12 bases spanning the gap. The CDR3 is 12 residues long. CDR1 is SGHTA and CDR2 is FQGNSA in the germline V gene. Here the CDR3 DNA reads TGTGCCAGCAGCCCGACAGGCCGGGAGCAGTACTTC. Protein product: CASSPTGREQYF. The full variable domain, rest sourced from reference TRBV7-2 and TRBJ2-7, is GAGVSQSPSNKVTEKGKDVELRCDPISGHTALYWYRQSLGQGLEFLIYFQGNSAPDKSGLPSDRFSAERTGGSVSTLTIQRTQQEDSAVYLCASSPTGREQYFGPGTRLTVT.

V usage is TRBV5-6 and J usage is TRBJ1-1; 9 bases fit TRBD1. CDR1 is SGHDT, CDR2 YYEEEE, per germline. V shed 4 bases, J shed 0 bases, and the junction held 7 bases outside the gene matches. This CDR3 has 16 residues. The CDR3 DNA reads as TGTGCCAGCAGCGGGGCGACAGGGGGTTTGAACACTGAAGCTTTCTTT. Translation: CASSGATGGLNTEAFF.

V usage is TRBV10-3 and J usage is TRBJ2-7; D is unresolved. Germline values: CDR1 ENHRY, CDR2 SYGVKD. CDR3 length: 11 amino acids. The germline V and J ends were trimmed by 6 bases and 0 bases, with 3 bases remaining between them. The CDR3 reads CAIRDSYEQYF. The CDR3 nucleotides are TGTGCCATCAGGGACTCCTACGAGCAGTACTTC.

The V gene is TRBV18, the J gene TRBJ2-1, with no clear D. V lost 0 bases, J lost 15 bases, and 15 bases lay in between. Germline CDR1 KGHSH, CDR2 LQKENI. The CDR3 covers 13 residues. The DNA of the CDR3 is TGTGCCAGCTCACCACCAGACCCCCGTGGCCCGTTCTTC. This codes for CASSPPDPRGPFF.

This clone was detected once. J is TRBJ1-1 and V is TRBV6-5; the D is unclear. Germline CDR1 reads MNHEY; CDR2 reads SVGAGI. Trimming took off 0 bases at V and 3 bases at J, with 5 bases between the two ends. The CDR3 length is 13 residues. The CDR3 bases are TGTGCCAGCAGTTACTCGGTGGACACTGAAGCTTTCTTT. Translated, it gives CASSYSVDTEAFF.

CDR3 region: CSVDRQGRTYNEQFF. Here the CDR3 DNA reads TGCAGCGTCGACCGACAGGGGAGGACCTACAATGAGCAGTTCTTC. The J gene is TRBJ2-1, the V gene TRBV29-1; 8 bases are a match to TRBD1. From germline, CDR1 is SQVTM and CDR2 ANQGSEA. CDR3 length: 15 residues. With 6 bases clipped from V and 2 bases from J, the junction kept 9 bases outside the gene matches.

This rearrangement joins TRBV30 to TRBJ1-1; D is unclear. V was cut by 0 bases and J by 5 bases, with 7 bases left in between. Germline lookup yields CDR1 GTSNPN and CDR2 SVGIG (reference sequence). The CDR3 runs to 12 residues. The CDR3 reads CAWSVKITEAFF. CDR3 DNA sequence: TGTGCCTGGAGTGTAAAAATTACTGAAGCTTTCTTT.

The CDR3 loop is CSVEAGGGSYEQYF. Here the CDR3 DNA reads TGCAGCGTTGAAGCCGGCGGGGGATCCTACGAGCAGTACTTC. The chain has TRBV29-1 and TRBJ2-7; 7 bases are shared with TRBD2. Germline V gene sequence: CDR1 SQVTM, CDR2 ANQGSEA. The CDR3 has 14 amino acids. Trimming took 1 base from V and 1 from J; bases not matched to a gene: 4.

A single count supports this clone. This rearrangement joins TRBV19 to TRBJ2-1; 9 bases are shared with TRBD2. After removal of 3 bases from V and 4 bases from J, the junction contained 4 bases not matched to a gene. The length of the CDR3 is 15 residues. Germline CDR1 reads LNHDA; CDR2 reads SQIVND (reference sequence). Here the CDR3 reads CASSINLAGYNEQFF. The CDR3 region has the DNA TGTGCCAGTAGTATCAATCTAGCGGGGTACAATGAGCAGTTCTTC.

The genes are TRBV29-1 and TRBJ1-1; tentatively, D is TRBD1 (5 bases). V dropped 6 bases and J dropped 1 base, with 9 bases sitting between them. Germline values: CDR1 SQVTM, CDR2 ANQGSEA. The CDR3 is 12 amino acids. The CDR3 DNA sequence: TGCAGCGTCGGGGCCGGGAACACTGAAGCTTTCTTT. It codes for CSVGAGNTEAFF.

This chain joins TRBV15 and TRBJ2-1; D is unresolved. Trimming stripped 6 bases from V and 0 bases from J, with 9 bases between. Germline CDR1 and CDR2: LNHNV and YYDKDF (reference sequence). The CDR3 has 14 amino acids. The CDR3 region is CATSASSSYNEQFF. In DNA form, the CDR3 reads TGTGCCACCAGTGCATCGAGCTCCTACAATGAGCAGTTCTTC.

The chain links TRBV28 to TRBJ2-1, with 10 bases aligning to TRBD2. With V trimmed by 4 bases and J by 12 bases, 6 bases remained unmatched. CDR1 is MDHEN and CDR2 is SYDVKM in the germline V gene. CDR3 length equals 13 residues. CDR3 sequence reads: CASSSDSGGRQFF. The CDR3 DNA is TGTGCCAGCAGTTCCGATAGCGGGGGGCGGCAGTTCTTC.

The DNA of the CDR3 is TGTGCCAGCAGCTTCGGACAGGGAGATCAGCCCCAGCATTTT. Translating it yields CASSFGQGDQPQHF. J is TRBJ1-5 and V is TRBV5-5; the match to TRBD1 covers 8 bases. V shed 2 bases and J 5 bases; nucleotides not matched to a gene: 3. The CDR3 contains 14 residues. From germline, CDR1 is SGHKS and CDR2 YYEKEE (reference sequence).

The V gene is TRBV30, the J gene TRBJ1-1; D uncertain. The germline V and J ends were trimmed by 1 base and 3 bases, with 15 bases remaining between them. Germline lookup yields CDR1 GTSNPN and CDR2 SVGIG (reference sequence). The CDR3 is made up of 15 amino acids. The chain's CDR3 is CAWSGFHIEDTEAFF. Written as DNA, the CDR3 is TGTGCCTGGAGTGGTTTTCACATTGAGGACACTGAAGCTTTCTTT. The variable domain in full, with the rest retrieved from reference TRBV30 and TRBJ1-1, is SQTIHQWPATLVQPVGSPLSLECTVEGTSNPNLYWYRQAAGRGLQLLFYSVGIGQISSEVPQNLSASRPQDRQFILSSKKLLLSDSGFYLCAWSGFHIEDTEAFFGQGTRLTVV.

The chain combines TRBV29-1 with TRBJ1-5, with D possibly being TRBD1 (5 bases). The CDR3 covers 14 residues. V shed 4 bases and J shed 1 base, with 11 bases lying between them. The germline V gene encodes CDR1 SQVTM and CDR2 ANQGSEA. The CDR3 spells CSVVVTDSNQPQHF. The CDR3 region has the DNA TGCAGCGTTGTTGTGACAGACAGCAATCAGCCCCAGCATTTT.

The CDR3 nucleotides read TGTGCCAGTAGTGCCCATCTGGGTCAGCCCCAGCATTTT. It translates to CASSAHLGQPQHF. The gene calls are TRBV19 and TRBJ1-5; the D is unclear. The length of the CDR3 is 13 residues. Germline loops: CDR1 LNHDA, CDR2 SQIVND (reference sequence). V was trimmed by 5 bases and J by 6 bases, leaving 11 bases between them.